This T cell receptor beta chain was identified in a study of blood T cell repertoires in COVID-19. Assay used: immunoSEQ multiplex PCR; TCRdb lists only in-frame clones, some missing. This repertoire shows roughly 130,000 clones, around 87% found once; its top ten account for 3.6%. Trimming left V 3 bases short and J 5 bases short, with 17 bases between. The CDR3 consists of 15 residues. This TCR was recovered from a woman aged 55-70 years with acute or convalescent COVID-19. V usage is TRBV5-3 and J usage is TRBJ1-1; tentatively, D is TRBD1 (6 bases). TRBV5-3 is filed as an ORF, its function uncertain. The specimen sequenced was peripheral blood. The CDR3 DNA reads TGTGCCAGAAGCTGGGGCCACAGGGCTTGGACTGAAGCTTTCTTT. This codes for CARSWGHRAWTEAFF.